This passage covers 18 T cell receptor beta chains from one sample sequenced in a study of blood T cell repertoires in COVID-19. Sequencing was performed with immunoSEQ multiplex PCR; in TCRdb, only in-frame clones are kept and a portion is missing. The sample records some 73,000 clones, 70% to 90% being singletons. The sequenced sample was peripheral blood. The origin of the receptors is a man over 45 with COVID-19, enrolled during active disease.

This clone was counted once. The J gene is TRBJ2-5, the V gene TRBV3-1 (or the pseudogene TRBV3-2); the D gene is possibly TRBD2 (5 bases). Trimming shortened V by 4 bases and J by 2 bases, and 8 bases separated the two germline ends. Per the germline V gene, CDR1 is LGHDT and CDR2 is YNNKEL (reference sequence). This CDR3 has 13 residues. This CDR3 reads CASSPRTQETQYF. The CDR3 bases are TGTGCCAGCAGCCCAAGGACTCAAGAGACCCAGTACTTC.

There are a few counts of this clone. J is TRBJ1-2 and V is TRBV4-3, with D perhaps TRBD1 (5 bases). Per the germline V gene, CDR1 is LGHNA and CDR2 is YSLEER. The CDR3 has 14 amino acids. V gave up 0 bases and J gave up 5 bases, with 10 bases separating them. CDR3 nucleotide sequence: TGCGCCAGCAGCCAAGAGGGGCGGGGGTATGGCTACACCTTC. Protein: CASSQEGRGYGYTF.

V is TRBV5-1 and J is TRBJ2-5, with 10 nucleotides matching TRBD2. The junction had 4 bases not matched to a gene; V was cut back by 5 bases and J by 0 bases. The length of the CDR3 is 15 residues. CDR1 is SGHRS, CDR2 YFSETQ, per germline. The CDR3 bases are TGCGCCAGCAGGACTAGCGGGTTAAACCAAGAGACCCAGTACTTC. Translating it yields CASRTSGLNQETQYF.

This chain joins TRBV19 and TRBJ1-5; the D gene is possibly TRBD1 (6 bases). The V gene lost 3 bases and the J gene lost 7 bases, with 16 bases spanning the gap. CDR1 and CDR2 from the germline V gene are LNHDA and SQIVND (reference sequence). The CDR3 contains 15 residues. CDR3 sequence: CASSITPGQGQPQHF. The CDR3 DNA follows: TGTGCCAGTAGTATTACTCCGGGTCAGGGGCAGCCCCAGCATTTT.

The chain uses TRBV28 and TRBJ1-4; D is unresolved. CDR3 length equals 12 residues. Trimming removed 10 bases from V and 10 bases from J, with 16 bases in between. Germline values: CDR1 MDHEN, CDR2 SYDVKM. The CDR3 DNA follows: TGTGCCATCGGTACAGTAGCGGCAAAACTGTTTTTT. Translation: CAIGTVAAKLFF.

The chain uses TRBV11-2 and TRBJ2-2; 7 bases line up with TRBD2. There are 13 residues in the CDR3. Germline trimming cut 2 bases from V and 7 bases from J; bases unmatched to any gene: 1. CDR1 and CDR2 from the germline V gene are SGHAT and FQNNGV. CDR3 coding DNA: TGTGCCAGCAGCTTACGGGGGGACGGGGAGCTGTTTTTT. This encodes CASSLRGDGELFF.

The chain recombines TRBV7-9 with TRBJ1-4; 11 nucleotides line up with TRBD1. The CDR3 extends over 17 amino acids. J lost 3 bases, V lost 5 bases, and 8 bases had no gene match. CDR1 and CDR2 from the germline V gene are SEHNR and FQNEAQ (reference sequence). In nucleotides, the CDR3 is TGTGCCAGCAGCCAGACGGGACAGGGGGACTCTAATGAAAAACTGTTTTTT. Its translation is CASSQTGQGDSNEKLFF.

The chain has TRBV30 and TRBJ2-7; D unresolved. Per the germline V gene, CDR1 is GTSNPN and CDR2 is SVGIG (reference sequence). The CDR3 consists of 12 residues. Trimming cost V 2 bases and J 3 bases, with 8 bases left between them. CDR3 nucleotides: TGTGCCTGGAGTCAAGCCGACTACGAGCAGTACTTC. It codes for CAWSQADYEQYF.

V usage is TRBV6-5 and J usage is TRBJ1-2, with 9 bases lining up with TRBD1. This CDR3 spans 14 amino acids. The germline CDR1 and CDR2 sequences are MNHEY and SVGAGI. V lost 5 bases to trimming and J lost 4 bases; unmatched junction nucleotides: 5. The CDR3 sequence is CASSPGTGSYGYTF. DNA for the CDR3: TGTGCCAGCAGTCCCGGGACAGGGTCCTATGGCTACACCTTC.

This chain uses TRBV6-4 with TRBJ2-3; D possibly corresponds to TRBD2 (6 bases). The germline V gene has CDR1 MRHNA and CDR2 SNTAGT. Trimming left V 3 bases short and J 0 bases short, with 7 bases between. The length of the CDR3 is 14 residues. CDR3 in DNA: TGTGCCAGCAGTGAGCGGGGAAGCACAGATACGCAGTATTTT. Translated: CASSERGSTDTQYF.

The rearrangement links TRBV6-6 to TRBJ1-1; the D gene is possibly TRBD1 (6 bases). There are 16 residues in the CDR3. The germline gives CDR1 MNHNY, CDR2 SVGAGI (reference sequence). Trimming removed 2 bases from V and 1 base from J, with 14 bases in between. CDR3 loop: CASSYRAGARNTEAFF. DNA of the CDR3: TGTGCCAGCAGTTACCGGGCAGGGGCTCGGAACACTGAAGCTTTCTTT.

The chain carries TRBV18 and TRBJ2-1; 12 bases map to TRBD2. Germline V gives CDR1 KGHSH, CDR2 LQKENI. V shed 2 bases and J 7 bases; nucleotides not matched to a gene: 9. This CDR3 comprises 17 residues. CDR3 in DNA: TGTGCCAGCTCACCATGGACTAGCGGGACCGGGGGGAATGAGCAGTTCTTC. Residues: CASSPWTSGTGGNEQFF.

This chain joins TRBV24-1 and TRBJ2-7, with TRBD1 matching 8 bases. CDR3 length equals 17 residues. CDR1 and CDR2 (germline): KGHDR, SFDVKD. V was clipped by 2 bases and J by 5 bases; unmatched bases: 13. The DNA of the CDR3 is TGTGCCACCAGTGATTCGCATCTTCAGGGGGCCCTTCACGAGCAGTACTTC. Translated, it gives CATSDSHLQGALHEQYF.

This chain connects TRBV3-1 (or the pseudogene TRBV3-2) to TRBJ2-2, with D tentatively TRBD2 (5 bases). The CDR3 runs 14 residues. CDR1 is LGHDT, CDR2 YNNKEL, per germline (reference sequence). The ends were cut back, 5 bases at V and 6 bases at J, with 13 bases in the middle. CDR3 bases: TGTGCCAGCAGCAGAAACCCGGGATCCGGGGAGCTGTTTTTT. Translation gives CASSRNPGSGELFF.

The CDR3 spells CASSRGTGTGYNEQFF. For the CDR3, the DNA is TGCGCCAGCAGCCGGGGGACAGGAACGGGGTACAATGAGCAGTTCTTC. The chain has TRBV5-1 and TRBJ2-1; 8 positions agree with TRBD1. The ends lost 4 bases at V and 4 bases at J; junction bases unmatched: 10. Germline V gene data show CDR1 as SGHRS and CDR2 as YFSETQ. The CDR3 totals 16 residues.

V and J are TRBV7-9 and TRBJ1-1; 7 bases are shared with TRBD1. The CDR3 is 14 amino acids. Germline V CDR1 and CDR2: SEHNR, FQNEAQ (reference sequence). Trimming at V came to 6 bases and at J to 6 bases, leaving 10 bases not matched to a gene. The CDR3 sequence is CASSRRGGLAEAFF. In DNA, the CDR3 is TGTGCCAGCAGTCGTCGAGGGGGCCTGGCTGAAGCTTTCTTT.

The rearrangement uses TRBV6-5 and TRBJ1-1; D perhaps matches TRBD1 (5 bases). The CDR3 loop spans 15 amino acids. V was clipped by 5 bases and J by 4 bases, with 17 bases between them. Looked up from germline, CDR1 is MNHEY and CDR2 is SVGAGI. The chain's CDR3 is CASSTSWGVRTEAFF. As DNA, the CDR3 is TGTGCCAGCAGTACGAGTTGGGGGGTTCGCACTGAAGCTTTCTTT.

This clone was counted a few times. This chain links TRBV7-3 with TRBJ2-3; no clear D gene. The CDR3 has 15 residues. V shed 1 base and J shed 2 bases, with 10 bases lying between them. CDR1 and CDR2 (germline): SGHTA, FQGTGA. In DNA form, the CDR3 reads TGTGCCAGCAGCTTAAGTAGTCTAAACACAGATACGCAGTATTTT. Translation gives CASSLSSLNTDTQYF.